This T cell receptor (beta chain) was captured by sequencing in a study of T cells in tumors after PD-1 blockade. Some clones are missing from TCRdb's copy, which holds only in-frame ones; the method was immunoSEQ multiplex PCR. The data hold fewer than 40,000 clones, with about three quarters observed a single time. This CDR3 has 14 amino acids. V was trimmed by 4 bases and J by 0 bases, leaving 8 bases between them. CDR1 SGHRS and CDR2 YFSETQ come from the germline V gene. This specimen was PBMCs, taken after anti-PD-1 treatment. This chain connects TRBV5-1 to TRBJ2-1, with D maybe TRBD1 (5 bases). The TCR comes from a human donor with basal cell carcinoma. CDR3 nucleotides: TGCGCCAGCAGCCAGGGTAGCTCCTACAATGAGCAGTTCTTC. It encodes CASSQGSSYNEQFF.